A selection of T cell receptor beta chains follows, all from one sample in a study of blood T cell repertoires in COVID-19. The protocol was immunoSEQ multiplex PCR, while the TCRdb copy is restricted to in-frame clones and leaves out a portion. Counted here are around 110,000 clones, about 91% occurring once; the ten biggest clones make up around 7%. Input material: peripheral blood. The source of these receptors is a man aged 50 to 60 with active or convalescent COVID-19. The CDR3 runs from the conserved cysteine through the conserved F or W. Each record gives: J gene, D gene, V gene, clone size, CDR3 length, CDR3 DNA, CDR3 protein. A D gene is named only where the DNA matches it firmly. Size is omitted from some rows. Given values are once, few, many or a class for expanded clones.

>TRBJ2-1|TRBD1|TRBV28|.|18
TGTGCCAGCAATACACTCCGTACGGGACAGATCATATACAATGAGCAGTTCTTC
CASNTLRTGQIIYNEQFF
>TRBJ2-7|TRBD2|TRBV5-1|.|17
TGCGCCAGCAGCTTGGTTCTAGCGGGAGCCTCGTCCTACGAGCAGTACTTC
CASSLVLAGASSYEQYF
>TRBJ1-1|.|TRBV27|few|15
TGTGCCAGCAGCCCGGATTTCGGACAGAACACTGAAGCTTTCTTT
CASSPDFGQNTEAFF
>TRBJ2-3|.|TRBV13|.|14
TGTGCCAGCAGCTCCGGGTCAAGCACAGATACGCAGTATTTT
CASSSGSSTDTQYF
>TRBJ2-1|TRBD2|TRBV7-9|.|15
TGTGCCAGCAGCTTAGCGGGGACTACCTACAATGAGCAGTTCTTC
CASSLAGTTYNEQFF
>TRBJ2-7|.|TRBV6-5|.|14
TGTGCCAGCAGTTACTCAGGACAGACGGGCGAGCAGTACTTC
CASSYSGQTGEQYF
>TRBJ1-5|.|TRBV6-1|.|16
TGTGCCAGCAGTGAAGCGCGTTCGGGGGTTCGACAGCCCCAGCATTTT
CASSEARSGVRQPQHF
>TRBJ2-3|.|TRBV24-1|.|17
TGTGCCACCAGTGACCAACAGACTAGGGAGATTCAAGATACGCAGTATTTT
CATSDQQTREIQDTQYF
>TRBJ2-5|.|TRBV5-1|once|16
TGCGCCAGCAGCTTGGGGAGGTCGTTCGGCCAAGAGACCCAGTACTTC
CASSLGRSFGQETQYF
>TRBJ2-1|TRBD2|TRBV19|.|17
TGTGCCAGTAGTATGGGTTGGTGGACTAGCGGGGGGAATGAGCAGTTCTTC
CASSMGWWTSGGNEQFF
>TRBJ2-5|TRBD2|TRBV5-1|.|18
TGCGCCAGCAGCTTGGGACTAGCGGGATTGGGGGTAGAGGAGACCCAGTACTTC
CASSLGLAGLGVEETQYF
>TRBJ1-3|.|TRBV28|.|16
TGTGCCAGCAGACCCATAAGAGGGAGAAAAGGAAACACCATATATTTT
CASRPIRGRKGNTIYF
>TRBJ1-1|.|TRBV19|.|15
TGTGCCAGTATCGACCGACCCGCGGATGGCACTGAAGCTTTCTTT
CASIDRPADGTEAFF
>TRBJ2-1|TRBD2|TRBV19|.|16
TGTGCCAGTAGTATCCGGATAGCGGGAGGTCGGGATGAGCAGTTCTTC
CASSIRIAGGRDEQFF
>TRBJ2-3|.|TRBV5-1|.|14
TGCGCCAGCAGTCGCGCCTTAAGCACAGATACGCAGTATTTT
CASSRALSTDTQYF
>TRBJ2-1|TRBD2|TRBV18|.|14
TGTGCCAGCTCACCCGCGCAGGGACTAGCGGAGCAGTTCTTC
CASSPAQGLAEQFF
>TRBJ2-5|TRBD2|TRBV5-1|.|19
TGCGCCAGCAGCGCACCCGGGACTAGCGGGACCGAGTGGGGAGAGACCCAGTACTTC
CASSAPGTSGTEWGETQYF
>TRBJ2-7|.|TRBV9|once|13
TGTGCCAGCAGCGCCCAGGGGACCTACGAGCAGTACTTC
CASSAQGTYEQYF
>TRBJ1-1|TRBD1|TRBV5-6|few|14
TGTGCCAGCAGCGGACAGGGAACGAACACTGAAGCTTTCTTT
CASSGQGTNTEAFF
>TRBJ2-2|TRBD1|TRBV19|.|13
TGTGCCAGTACCAGGGGGACCACCGGGGAGCTGTTTTTT
CASTRGTTGELFF
>TRBJ1-1|.|TRBV2|.|12
TGTGCCAGCAGAAAACTTAACACTGAAGCTTTCTTT
CASRKLNTEAFF
>TRBJ1-5|TRBD1|TRBV19|.|14
TGTGCCAGTAGTTTAACAGGGGGTGGAAAGCCCCAGCATTTT
CASSLTGGGKPQHF
>TRBJ1-3|TRBD1|TRBV15|once|14
TGTGCCACCAGCAGACCCCGGACAGGGGGAACCATATATTTT
CATSRPRTGGTIYF
>TRBJ1-3|TRBD1|TRBV9|once|16
TGTGCCAGCAGCGTAGCGGACAGGGGAGCTGGAAACACCATATATTTT
CASSVADRGAGNTIYF
>TRBJ2-3|.|TRBV5-1|.|13
TGCGCCAGCACCTGGACAAACACAGATACGCAGTATTTT
CASTWTNTDTQYF
>TRBJ1-3|.|TRBV7-2|.|16
TGTGCCAGCAGCTTAGAGGCGGGAAACAATGGAAACACCATATATTTT
CASSLEAGNNGNTIYF
>TRBJ2-5|.|TRBV18|.|15
TGTGCCAGCTCGTCAGGGGTATCGTACCAAGAGACCCAGTACTTC
CASSSGVSYQETQYF
>TRBJ2-5|TRBD1|TRBV5-6|.|15
TGTGCCAGCAGCTTGAATAGGGGGCGTTGGGAGACCCAGTACTTC
CASSLNRGRWETQYF
>TRBJ2-1|.|TRBV18|.|14
TGTGCCAGCTCACCTACTAGAAACTACAATGAGCAGTTCTTC
CASSPTRNYNEQFF
>TRBJ2-7|.|TRBV5-1|.|16
TGCGCCAGCAGTTCAAACGCCGGGACATATACCTACGAGCAGTACTTC
CASSSNAGTYTYEQYF
>TRBJ2-1|TRBD2|TRBV9|few|15
TGTGCCAGCAGCACATCGTGGACTAGCACCGATACGCAGTTCTTC
CASSTSWTSTDTQFF
>TRBJ2-2|TRBD1|TRBV7-9|.|16
TGTGCCAGCAGTCCCCCTACAGGGGTCGGGACCGGGGAGCTGTTTTTT
CASSPPTGVGTGELFF
>TRBJ1-4|.|TRBV4-1|.|16
TGCGCCAGCAGCCCTCACCGAACAGGGAATGACCCAAAACTGTTTTTT
CASSPHRTGNDPKLFF
>TRBJ2-3|TRBD1|TRBV10-1|.|18
TGCGCCAGCAGTGATGTTGGAATGGAGACAGGGATAACCGATACGCAGTATTTT
CASSDVGMETGITDTQYF
>TRBJ2-7|.|TRBV28|.|15
TGTGCCAGCAGACCATCCCAGGGGCGCTTCTACGAGCAGTACTTC
CASRPSQGRFYEQYF
>TRBJ2-7|TRBD2|TRBV14|.|16
TGTGCCAGCAGCCAAGATTCACTAGCGGGAACCTACGAGCAGTACTTC
CASSQDSLAGTYEQYF
>TRBJ2-2|.|TRBV20-1|.|14
TGCAGTGCTAGTGTCACTGGGCGTCCCGGGGAGCTGTTTTTT
CSASVTGRPGELFF
>TRBJ1-1|.|TRBV5-8|few|14
TGTGCCAGCAGCTTAACACATTTGAACACTGAAGCTTTCTTT
CASSLTHLNTEAFF
>TRBJ2-2|.|TRBV24-1|.|15
TGTGCCACCAGTGACCAACTAGTGCGGGCCGGGGAGCTGTTTTTT
CATSDQLVRAGELFF
>TRBJ2-7|TRBD2|TRBV5-1|.|16
TGCGCCAGCAGCTTCGCCCCTAGCGGGACCCCCTACGAGCAGTACTTC
CASSFAPSGTPYEQYF
>TRBJ2-3|TRBD2|TRBV10-3|.|17
TGTGCCATCCTTTCCGGACTAGCGGGAGGAGGGGCAGATACGCAGTATTTT
CAILSGLAGGGADTQYF
>TRBJ1-1|.|TRBV27|.|18
TGTGCCAGCAGTTTATACCCCACCGTAGGACAGTTTCACACTGAAGCTTTCTTT
CASSLYPTVGQFHTEAFF
>TRBJ2-5|TRBD2|TRBV27|.|15
TGTGCCACTCTACCGCGGATGGGACTAACGGAGACCCAGTACTTC
CATLPRMGLTETQYF
>TRBJ2-5|.|TRBV24-1|.|12
TGTGCCACCAGTGATATCGTAGAGACCCAGTACTTC
CATSDIVETQYF
>TRBJ1-1|.|TRBV29-1|.|14
TGCAGCGCAGAAGGGTGGCAGGGAGGTTCTGAAGCTTTCTTT
CSAEGWQGGSEAFF
>TRBJ1-4|.|TRBV18|once|17
TGTGCCAGCTCACCGACGGTCAACCGGGTAATGGATGAAAAACTGTTTTTT
CASSPTVNRVMDEKLFF
>TRBJ2-5|TRBD2|TRBV15|.|15
TGTGCCACCAGCAGACGAGCGGGAGTGGGGGAGACCCAGTACTTC
CATSRRAGVGETQYF
>TRBJ1-5|.|TRBV28|many|13
TGTGCCAGCAGTTCCGAGGGGGATCAGCCCCAGCATTTT
CASSSEGDQPQHF
>TRBJ2-7|TRBD2|TRBV19|.|16
TGTGCCAGTAGTGGAACGCTAGCGGGAGAAACTCACGAGCAGTACTTC
CASSGTLAGETHEQYF
>TRBJ2-1|TRBD2|TRBV6-1|.|17
TGTGCCAGCAGTGCTAGCGGGAGCAGAGGCTCCTACAATGAGCAGTTCTTC
CASSASGSRGSYNEQFF
>TRBJ2-3|.|TRBV6-4|few|14
TGTGCCAGCAGTGGGTCGGATGACTCAGATACGCAGTATTTT
CASSGSDDSDTQYF
>TRBJ2-5|.|TRBV19|.|15
TGTGCCAGTAGTAACCCCGGGGCAGGAGGGGAGACCCAGTACTTC
CASSNPGAGGETQYF
>TRBJ2-7|.|TRBV27|.|12
TGTGCCAGCAGCAGGGCCCCAGGGGAGCAGTACTTC
CASSRAPGEQYF
>TRBJ1-1|TRBD1|TRBV5-1|few|14
TGCGCCAGCAGCGGGACAGGGTTTGATTTTAGTGCTTTCTTT
CASSGTGFDFSAFF
>TRBJ2-7|TRBD1|TRBV11-2|.|14
TGTGCCAGCAGCTTAGAAGACAGGGTAATCGAGCAGTACTTC
CASSLEDRVIEQYF
>TRBJ2-2|TRBD1|TRBV11-3|.|17
TGTGCCAGCAGTTTCCCAGGGGGACAGGGATCGGCCGGGGAGCTGTTTTTT
CASSFPGGQGSAGELFF
>TRBJ1-1|.|TRBV7-8|.|12
TGTGCCCCTCGGGGGATAGTCCCTGAAGCTTTCTTT
CAPRGIVPEAFF